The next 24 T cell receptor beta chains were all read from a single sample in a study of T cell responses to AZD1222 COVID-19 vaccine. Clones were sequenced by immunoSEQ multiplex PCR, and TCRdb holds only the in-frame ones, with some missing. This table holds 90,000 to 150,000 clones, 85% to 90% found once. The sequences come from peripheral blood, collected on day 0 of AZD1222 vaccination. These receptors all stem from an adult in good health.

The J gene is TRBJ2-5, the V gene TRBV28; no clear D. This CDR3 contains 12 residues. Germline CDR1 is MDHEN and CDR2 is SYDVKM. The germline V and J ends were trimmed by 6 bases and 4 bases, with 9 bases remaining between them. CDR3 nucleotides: TGTGCCAGCAGCGTCATCGGAGAGACCCAGTACTTC. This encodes CASSVIGETQYF.

CDR3 protein: CASSQQENTEAFF. The CDR3 DNA reads as TGTGCCAGCTCACAACAGGAAAACACTGAAGCTTTCTTT. This chain joins TRBV18 and TRBJ1-1, with D tentatively TRBD1 (5 bases). The V gene's germline CDR1 is KGHSH and CDR2 LQKENI. Trimming stripped 4 bases from V and 2 bases from J, with 8 bases between. The CDR3 consists of 13 residues.

DNA of the CDR3: TGCGCCAGCACGACAGGCCCTACCGGGGAGCTGTTTTTT. Its protein is CASTTGPTGELFF. The J gene is TRBJ2-2, the V gene TRBV5-1; possible D gene TRBD1, 6 bases. The germline V gene encodes CDR1 SGHRS and CDR2 YFSETQ. The V end was cut by 6 bases, the J end by 5 bases, with 11 bases between. The CDR3 spans 13 residues.

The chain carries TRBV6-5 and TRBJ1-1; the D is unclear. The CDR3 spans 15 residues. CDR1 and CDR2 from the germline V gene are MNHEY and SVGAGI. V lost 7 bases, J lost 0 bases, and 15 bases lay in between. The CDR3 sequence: CASMRLLGMNTEAFF. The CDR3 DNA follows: TGTGCCAGCATGCGCTTGCTGGGAATGAACACTGAAGCTTTCTTT.

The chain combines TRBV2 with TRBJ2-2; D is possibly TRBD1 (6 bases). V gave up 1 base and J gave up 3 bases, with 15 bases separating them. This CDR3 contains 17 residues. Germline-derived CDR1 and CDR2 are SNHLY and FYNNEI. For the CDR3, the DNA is TGTGCCAGCAGTGAAGGTCCAGGGGCCGAGCACACCGGGGAGCTGTTTTTT. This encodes CASSEGPGAEHTGELFF.

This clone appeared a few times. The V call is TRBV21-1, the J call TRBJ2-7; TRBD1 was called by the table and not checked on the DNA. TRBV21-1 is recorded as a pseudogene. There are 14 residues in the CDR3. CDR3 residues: CASSRDRTFYEQYF. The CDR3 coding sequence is TGTGCCAGCAGCCGGGACAGGACATTTTACGAGCAGTACTTC.

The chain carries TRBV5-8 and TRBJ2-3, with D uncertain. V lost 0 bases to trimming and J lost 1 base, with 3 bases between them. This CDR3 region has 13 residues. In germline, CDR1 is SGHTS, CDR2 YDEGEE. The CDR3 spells CASSLERTDTQYF. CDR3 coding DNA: TGTGCCAGCAGCTTGGAGCGCACAGATACGCAGTATTTT.

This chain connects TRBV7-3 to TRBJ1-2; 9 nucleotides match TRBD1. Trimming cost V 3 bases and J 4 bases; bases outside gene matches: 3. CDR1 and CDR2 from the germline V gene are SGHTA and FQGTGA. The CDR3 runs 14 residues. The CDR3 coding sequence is TGTGCCAGCAGCTTCCGGGACAGGGTCTATGGCTACACCTTC. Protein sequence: CASSFRDRVYGYTF.

The CDR3 spells CASSLSPGRYGYTF. The CDR3 DNA reads TGTGCCAGCAGCTTGTCCCCAGGACGCTATGGCTACACCTTC. The rearrangement links TRBV7-3 to TRBJ1-2; D not resolved. Trimming took off 3 bases at V and 4 bases at J, with 12 bases between the two ends. The V gene's germline CDR1 is SGHTA and CDR2 FQGTGA. The CDR3 sequence is 14 residues long.

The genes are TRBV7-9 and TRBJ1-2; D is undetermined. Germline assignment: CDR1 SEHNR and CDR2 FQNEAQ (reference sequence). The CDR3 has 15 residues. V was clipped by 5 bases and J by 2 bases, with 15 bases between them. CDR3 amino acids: CASSPGYGSNYGYTF. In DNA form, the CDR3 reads TGTGCCAGCAGCCCGGGATATGGCAGCAACTATGGCTACACCTTC.

The CDR3 here is CASSRDAGTGEQYF. In DNA, the CDR3 is TGTGCCAGCAGCCGCGACGCGGGGACAGGCGAGCAGTACTTC. The chain employs TRBV5-4 and TRBJ2-7; TRBD1 aligns across 8 bases. Germline loops: CDR1 SGHNT, CDR2 YYREEE (reference sequence). V lost 4 bases and J lost 6; bases outside the gene matches: 9. The CDR3 has 14 amino acids.

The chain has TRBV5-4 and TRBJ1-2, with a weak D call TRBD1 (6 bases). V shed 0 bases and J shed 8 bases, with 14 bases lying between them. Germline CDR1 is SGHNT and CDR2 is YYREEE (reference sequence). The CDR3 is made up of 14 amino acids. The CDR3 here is CASSLGAQGGGYTF. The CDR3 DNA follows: TGTGCCAGCAGCTTGGGGGCACAGGGTGGCGGCTACACCTTC.

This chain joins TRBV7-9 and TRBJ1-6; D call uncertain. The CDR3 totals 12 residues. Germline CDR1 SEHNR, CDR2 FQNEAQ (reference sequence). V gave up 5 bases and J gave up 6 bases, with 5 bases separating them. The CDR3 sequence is CASSPLNSPLHF. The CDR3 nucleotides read TGTGCCAGCAGCCCACTTAATTCACCCCTCCACTTT.

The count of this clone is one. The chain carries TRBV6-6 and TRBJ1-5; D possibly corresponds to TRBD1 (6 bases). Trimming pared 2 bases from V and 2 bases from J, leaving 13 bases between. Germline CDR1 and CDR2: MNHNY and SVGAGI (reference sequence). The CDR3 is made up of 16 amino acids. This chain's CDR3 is CASSYAQGLGNQPQHF. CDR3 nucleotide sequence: TGTGCCAGCAGTTACGCACAGGGTTTGGGCAATCAGCCCCAGCATTTT.

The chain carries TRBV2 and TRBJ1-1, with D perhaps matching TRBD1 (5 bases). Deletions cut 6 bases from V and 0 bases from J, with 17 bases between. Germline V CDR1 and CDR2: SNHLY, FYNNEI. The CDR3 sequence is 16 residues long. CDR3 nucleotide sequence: TGTGCCAGCAGCCTGAGAGCAGGGATCATGAACACTGAAGCTTTCTTT. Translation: CASSLRAGIMNTEAFF.

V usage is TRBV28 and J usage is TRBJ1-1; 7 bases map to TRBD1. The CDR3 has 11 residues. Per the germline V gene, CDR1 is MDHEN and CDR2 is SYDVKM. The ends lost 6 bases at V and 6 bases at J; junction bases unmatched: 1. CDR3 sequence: CASRQGAEAFF. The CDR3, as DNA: TGTGCCAGCAGGCAGGGGGCTGAAGCTTTCTTT.

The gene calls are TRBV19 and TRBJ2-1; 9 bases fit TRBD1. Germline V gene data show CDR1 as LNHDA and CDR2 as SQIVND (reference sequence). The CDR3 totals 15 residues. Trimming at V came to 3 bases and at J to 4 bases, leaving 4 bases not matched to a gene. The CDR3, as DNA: TGTGCCAGTAGTATCACCGGGACAGGGTACAATGAGCAGTTCTTC. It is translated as CASSITGTGYNEQFF.

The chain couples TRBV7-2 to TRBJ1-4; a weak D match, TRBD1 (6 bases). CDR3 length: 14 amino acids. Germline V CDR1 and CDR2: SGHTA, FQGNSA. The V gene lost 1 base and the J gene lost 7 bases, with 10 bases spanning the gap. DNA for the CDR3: TGTGCCAGCAGCTTAGTCGGGGGGGCTGAAAAACTGTTTTTT. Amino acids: CASSLVGGAEKLFF.

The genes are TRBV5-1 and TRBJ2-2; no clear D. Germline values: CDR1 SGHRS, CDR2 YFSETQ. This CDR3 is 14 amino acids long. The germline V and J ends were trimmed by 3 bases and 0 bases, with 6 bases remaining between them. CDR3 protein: CASSSDANTGELFF. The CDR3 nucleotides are TGCGCCAGCAGCTCGGACGCGAACACCGGGGAGCTGTTTTTT.

CDR3 in amino acids: CASSYRGRDYGYTF. Written as DNA, the CDR3 is TGTGCCAGCAGTTATAGGGGGAGGGACTATGGCTACACCTTC. This chain connects TRBV6-5 to TRBJ1-2; D is perhaps TRBD1 (6 bases). The CDR3 contains 14 residues. Germline V gene sequence: CDR1 MNHEY, CDR2 SVGAGI. Trimming left V 3 bases short and J 3 bases short, with 11 bases between.

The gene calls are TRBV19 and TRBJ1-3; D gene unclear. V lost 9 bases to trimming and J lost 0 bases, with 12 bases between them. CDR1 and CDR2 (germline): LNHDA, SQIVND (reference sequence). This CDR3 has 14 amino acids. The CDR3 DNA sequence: TGTGCCAGCAGACCGGGAATCTCTGGAAACACCATATATTTT. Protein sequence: CASRPGISGNTIYF.

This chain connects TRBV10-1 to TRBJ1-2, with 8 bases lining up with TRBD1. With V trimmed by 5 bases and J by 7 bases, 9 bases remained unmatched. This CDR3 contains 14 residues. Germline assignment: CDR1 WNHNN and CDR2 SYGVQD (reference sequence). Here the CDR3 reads CASSRRQGTRGYTF. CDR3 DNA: TGCGCCAGCAGTCGTCGACAGGGGACACGTGGCTACACCTTC.

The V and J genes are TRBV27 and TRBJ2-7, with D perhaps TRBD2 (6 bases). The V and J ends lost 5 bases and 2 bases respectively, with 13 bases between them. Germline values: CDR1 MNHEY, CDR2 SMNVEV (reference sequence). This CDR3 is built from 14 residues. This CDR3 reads CASSRKGGPYEQYF. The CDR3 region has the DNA TGTGCCAGCAGTAGAAAGGGAGGTCCCTACGAGCAGTACTTC.

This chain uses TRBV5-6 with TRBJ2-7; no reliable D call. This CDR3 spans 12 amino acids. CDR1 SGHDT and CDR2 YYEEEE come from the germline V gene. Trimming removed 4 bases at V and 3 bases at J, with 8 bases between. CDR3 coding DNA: TGTGCCAGCAGCCAAAAAGACTACGAGCAGTACTTC. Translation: CASSQKDYEQYF. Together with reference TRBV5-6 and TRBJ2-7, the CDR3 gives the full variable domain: DAGVTQSPTHLIKTRGQQVTLRCSPKSGHDTVSWYQQALGQGPQFIFQYYEEEERQRGNFPDRFSGHQFPNYSSELNVNALLLGDSALYLCASSQKDYEQYFGPGTRLTVT.